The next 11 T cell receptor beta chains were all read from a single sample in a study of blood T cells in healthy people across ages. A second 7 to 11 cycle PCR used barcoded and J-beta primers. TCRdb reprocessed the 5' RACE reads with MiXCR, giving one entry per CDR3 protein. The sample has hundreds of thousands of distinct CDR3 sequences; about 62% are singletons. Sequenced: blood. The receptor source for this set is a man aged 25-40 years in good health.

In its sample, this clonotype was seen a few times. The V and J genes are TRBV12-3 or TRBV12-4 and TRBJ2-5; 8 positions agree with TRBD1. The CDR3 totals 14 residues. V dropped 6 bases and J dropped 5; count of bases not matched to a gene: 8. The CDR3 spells CASSRGQGGETQYF. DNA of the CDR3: TGTGCCAGCAGCCGAGGACAGGGTGGTGAGACCCAGTACTTC.

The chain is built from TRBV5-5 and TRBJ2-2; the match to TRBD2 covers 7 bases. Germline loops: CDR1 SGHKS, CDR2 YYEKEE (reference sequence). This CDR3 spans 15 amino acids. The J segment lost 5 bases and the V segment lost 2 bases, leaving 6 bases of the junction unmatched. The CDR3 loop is CASSFSGFGTGELFF. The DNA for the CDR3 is TGTGCCAGCAGCTTTAGCGGGTTTGGGACCGGGGAGCTGTTTTTT.

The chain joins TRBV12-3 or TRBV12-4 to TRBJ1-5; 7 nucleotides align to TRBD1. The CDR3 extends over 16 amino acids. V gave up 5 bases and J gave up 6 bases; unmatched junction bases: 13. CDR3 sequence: CASSTGDPRSAQPQHF. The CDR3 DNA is TGTGCCAGCAGTACAGGGGATCCTAGGTCCGCTCAGCCCCAGCATTTT.

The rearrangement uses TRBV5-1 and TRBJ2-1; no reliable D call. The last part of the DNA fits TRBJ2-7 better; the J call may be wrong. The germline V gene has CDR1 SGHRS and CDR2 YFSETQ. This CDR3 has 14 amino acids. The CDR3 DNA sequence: TGCGCCAGCAGCCTGGGTGACTCCTACAATGAGCAGTACTTC. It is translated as CASSLGDSYNEQYF.

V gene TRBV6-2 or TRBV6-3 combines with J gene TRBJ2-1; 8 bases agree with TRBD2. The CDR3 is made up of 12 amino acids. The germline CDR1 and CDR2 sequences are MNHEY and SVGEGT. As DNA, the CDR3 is TGTGCGGCGGGAGGCCCCTACAATGAGCAGTTCTTC. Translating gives CAAGGPYNEQFF.

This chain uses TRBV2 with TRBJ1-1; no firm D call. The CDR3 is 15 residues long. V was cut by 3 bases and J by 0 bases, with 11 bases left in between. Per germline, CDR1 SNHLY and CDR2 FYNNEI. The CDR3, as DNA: TGTGCCAGCAGTGACGGTTGGGGAATGAACACTGAAGCTTTCTTT. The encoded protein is CASSDGWGMNTEAFF.

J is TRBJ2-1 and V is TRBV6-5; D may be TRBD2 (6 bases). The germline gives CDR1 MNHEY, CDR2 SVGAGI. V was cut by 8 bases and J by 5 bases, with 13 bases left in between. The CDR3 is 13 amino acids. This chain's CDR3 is CASREQENNEQFF. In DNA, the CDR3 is TGTGCCAGCCGGGAGCAAGAAAACAATGAGCAGTTCTTC.

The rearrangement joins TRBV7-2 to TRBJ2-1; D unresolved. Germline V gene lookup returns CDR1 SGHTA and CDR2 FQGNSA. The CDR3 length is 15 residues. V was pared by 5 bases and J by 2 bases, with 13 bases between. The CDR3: CASSLEALAYNEQFF. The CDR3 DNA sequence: TGTGCCAGCAGCCTCGAGGCCCTGGCCTACAATGAGCAGTTCTTC.

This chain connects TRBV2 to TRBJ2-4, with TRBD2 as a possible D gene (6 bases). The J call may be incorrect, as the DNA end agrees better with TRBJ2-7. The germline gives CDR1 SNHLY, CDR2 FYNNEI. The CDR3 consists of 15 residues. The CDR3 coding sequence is TGTGCCAGCAGTGATCCCCTAGCGCGAATCTACGAGCAGTACGTC. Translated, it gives CASSDPLARIYEQYV.

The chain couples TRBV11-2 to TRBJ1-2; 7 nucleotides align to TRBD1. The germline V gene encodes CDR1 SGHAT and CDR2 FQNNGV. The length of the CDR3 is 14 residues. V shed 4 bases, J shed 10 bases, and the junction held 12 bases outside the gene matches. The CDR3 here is CASSSQDRTGPYTF. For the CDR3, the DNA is TGTGCCAGCAGCTCCCAGGACAGGACGGGACCCTACACCTTC.

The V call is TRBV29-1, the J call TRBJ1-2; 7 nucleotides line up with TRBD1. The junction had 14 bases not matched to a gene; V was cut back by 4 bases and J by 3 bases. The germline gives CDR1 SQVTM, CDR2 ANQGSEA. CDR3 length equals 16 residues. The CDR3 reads CSVAGARGNPYYGYTF. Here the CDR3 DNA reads TGCAGCGTTGCTGGGGCCAGGGGGAATCCTTACTATGGCTACACCTTC.